The 14 T cell receptor beta chains below were found in one sample sequenced in a study of identical twins. TCRdb called the 5' RACE reads again in MiXCR, with one record for every CDR3 protein. This table holds fewer than 900,000 distinct CDR3 sequences, 21% found once. This sample also belongs to another study, concerning T cells expressing NK-cell markers.

Specimen: PBMCs. Every receptor here comes from a woman between 18 and 29 years old in good health.

This clonotype was seen a handful of times. The chain combines TRBV24-1 with TRBJ1-3, with TRBD1 as a possible D gene (5 bases). The germline V gene has CDR1 KGHDR and CDR2 SFDVKD. The CDR3 is 11 residues long. Trimming removed 9 bases at V and 7 bases at J, with 9 bases between. The chain's CDR3 is CATLYRNTIYF. CDR3 in DNA: TGTGCCACCTTATACAGGAACACCATATATTTT.

This clonotype turned up a few times. This chain joins TRBV5-1 and TRBJ2-7; D is perhaps TRBD2 (6 bases). Trimming shortened V by 4 bases and J by 2 bases, and 16 bases separated the two germline ends. CDR3 length: 15 amino acids. Germline CDR1 is SGHRS and CDR2 is YFSETQ. This chain's CDR3 is CASSGRGGPTYEQYF. In nucleotides, the CDR3 is TGCGCCAGCAGCGGGCGGGGCGGGCCTACCTACGAGCAGTACTTC.

This clonotype has only a few counts. The rearrangement uses TRBV20-1 and TRBJ2-1, with 8 bases aligning to TRBD2. The V segment lost 5 bases and the J segment 5 bases; nucleotides outside the gene matches: 11. The CDR3 is 15 residues long. Germline V lookup: CDR1 DFQATT, CDR2 SNEGSKA (reference sequence). The chain's CDR3 is CSAGSGGRSHNEQFF. DNA for the CDR3: TGCAGTGCTGGTTCTGGCGGGAGGTCACACAATGAGCAGTTCTTC.

A few counts support this clonotype. The chain has TRBV5-1 and TRBJ2-7; TRBD1 might be the D (6 bases). The germline V gene has CDR1 SGHRS and CDR2 YFSETQ. There are 17 residues in the CDR3. Trimming left V 4 bases short and J 3 bases short, with 23 bases between. The CDR3 DNA reads as TGCGCCAGCAGCGCGACCGAGTGGGGGCGAGATTTCTACGAGCAGTACTTC. Encoded protein: CASSATEWGRDFYEQYF.

V gene TRBV19 combines with J gene TRBJ1-5; TRBD1 might be the D (6 bases). Germline CDR1 is LNHDA and CDR2 is SQIVND (reference sequence). V was cut by 6 bases and J by 2 bases, with 17 bases left in between. This CDR3 spans 16 amino acids. CDR3 sequence (DNA): TGTGCCAGTAGCCGGACAGTTACATGGGGCAATCAGCCCCAGCATTTT. Translation: CASSRTVTWGNQPQHF.

This clonotype has at least ten counts. CDR3 region: CAISPPMGKLFF. CDR3 sequence (DNA): TGTGCCATCAGTCCCCCGATGGGAAAACTGTTTTTT. The chain couples TRBV10-3 to TRBJ1-4, with D unresolved. Trimming removed 5 bases from V and 10 bases from J, with 11 bases in between. The length of the CDR3 is 12 residues. Germline V gene sequence: CDR1 ENHRY, CDR2 SYGVKD.

CDR3 nucleotide sequence: TGTGCCAGCAGCCCTGGAGGGACTAGCGGGAGGGTCGGGAAGTACTTC. Amino acid sequence: CASSPGGTSGRVGKYF. This chain links TRBV7-2 with TRBJ2-5; 16 nucleotides agree with TRBD2. Trimming removed 5 bases from V and 12 bases from J; junction bases left unmatched: 12. The CDR3 extends over 16 amino acids. Germline assignment: CDR1 SGHTA and CDR2 FQGNSA.

V usage is TRBV20-1 and J usage is TRBJ1-1; no firm D call. The length of the CDR3 is 17 residues. CDR1 DFQATT and CDR2 SNEGSKA come from the germline V gene (reference sequence). CDR3 DNA: TGCTGTTTTAGAGATGGGCGCGAGGCCCTAATGAACACTGAAGCTTTCTTT. Translating gives CCFRDGREALMNTEAFF.

This chain connects TRBV6-5 to TRBJ2-1, with D uncertain. Germline values: CDR1 MNHEY, CDR2 SVGAGI. This CDR3 comprises 11 residues. Trimming removed 6 bases at V and 12 bases at J, with 12 bases between. The CDR3 is CASSDGRTQFF. The CDR3 region has the DNA TGTGCCAGCAGCGATGGACGGACGCAGTTCTTC.

This clonotype has only a few counts. V and J are TRBV7-2 and TRBJ2-1, with D tentatively TRBD1 (6 bases). The germline V and J ends were trimmed by 5 bases and 7 bases, with 18 bases remaining between them. Looked up from germline, CDR1 is SGHTA and CDR2 is FQGNSA. The CDR3 sequence is 15 residues long. CDR3 residues: CASSRQTGTMNEQFF. The CDR3, as DNA: TGTGCCAGCAGCCGACAAACCGGGACAATGAATGAGCAGTTCTTC.

This clonotype was detected once. The V call is TRBV18, the J call TRBJ2-7; 7 positions agree with TRBD1. CDR1 and CDR2 from the germline V gene are KGHSH and LQKENI. J lost 4 bases, V lost 3 bases, and 6 bases had no gene match. CDR3 length: 14 amino acids. The CDR3 reads CASSPTQQGYEQYF. As DNA, the CDR3 is TGTGCCAGCTCACCTACCCAACAGGGGTACGAGCAGTACTTC.

This clonotype has more than one count but fewer than ten. At one of its ends the junction is not consistent with the germline gene, which may arise from a read error. The V and J genes are TRBV20-1 and TRBJ1-1; D is possibly TRBD1 (6 bases). The CDR3 is made up of 14 amino acids. Germline V gene sequence: CDR1 DFQATT, CDR2 SNEGSKA (reference sequence). The CDR3 loop is CSARGQLVNTEAFF. The CDR3 DNA is TGCAGTGCCAGAGGACAGTTAGTGAACACTGAAGCTTTCTTT.

The chain has TRBV5-1 and TRBJ2-7; D uncertain. Per the germline V gene, CDR1 is SGHRS and CDR2 is YFSETQ. The V gene lost 3 bases and the J gene lost 3 bases, with 10 bases spanning the gap. This CDR3 comprises 13 residues. The CDR3 DNA sequence: TGCGCCAGCAGCTCTCCCCTTAACTACGAGCAGTACTTC. Amino acid sequence: CASSSPLNYEQYF.

This chain uses TRBV6-2 or TRBV6-3 with TRBJ2-5; TRBD2 might be the D (6 bases). From germline, CDR1 is MNHEY and CDR2 SVGEGT. Trimming shortened V by 6 bases and J by 3 bases, and 11 bases separated the two germline ends. The CDR3 has 13 amino acids. The CDR3 region is CASSRLVEETQYF. DNA for the CDR3: TGTGCCAGCAGCCGACTAGTGGAAGAGACCCAGTACTTC.